Sequencing of this TCR beta chain was carried out in a study of control samples from healthy donors and cancer patients (dated by TCRdb to the early 2020s). Worth noting for this clone: There is no known antigen for this receptor. No base-level quality is on record; no much larger clone is a single base apart.

Including the terminal cysteine and phenylalanine, the CDR3 comprises 13 residues. The sequence is cut down to CDR3 DNA, 39 bases in frame from base 1. From a lookup of the germline V gene, CDR1 and CDR2 are MGHDK and SYGVNS. The V end loses 3 bases and the J end loses 4 bases, and a stretch of 9 bases separates them. The receptor library was made with the immunoSEQ multiplex PCR assay. TCRdb obtained this table from immuneACCESS and retained in-frame rearrangements with V and J assigned. These tables miss some clones; where compared with another copy, unresolved V genes account for less than half of the shortfall, and the remainder is unexplained. This sample is represented by 160,000 or so clones; nearly 95% of them were singletons. The top ten clones comprise approximately 2.5% of the sample.

Source material: blood. The receptor was isolated from a man aged 50 to 59 in good health. The chain joins TRBV25-1 to TRBJ1-2; the D gene cannot be named for sure. The CDR3 amino acid sequence is: CASSEGSRYGYTF. At the DNA level, the sequence is TGTGCCAGCAGTGAGGGGAGCCGCTATGGCTACACCTTC.